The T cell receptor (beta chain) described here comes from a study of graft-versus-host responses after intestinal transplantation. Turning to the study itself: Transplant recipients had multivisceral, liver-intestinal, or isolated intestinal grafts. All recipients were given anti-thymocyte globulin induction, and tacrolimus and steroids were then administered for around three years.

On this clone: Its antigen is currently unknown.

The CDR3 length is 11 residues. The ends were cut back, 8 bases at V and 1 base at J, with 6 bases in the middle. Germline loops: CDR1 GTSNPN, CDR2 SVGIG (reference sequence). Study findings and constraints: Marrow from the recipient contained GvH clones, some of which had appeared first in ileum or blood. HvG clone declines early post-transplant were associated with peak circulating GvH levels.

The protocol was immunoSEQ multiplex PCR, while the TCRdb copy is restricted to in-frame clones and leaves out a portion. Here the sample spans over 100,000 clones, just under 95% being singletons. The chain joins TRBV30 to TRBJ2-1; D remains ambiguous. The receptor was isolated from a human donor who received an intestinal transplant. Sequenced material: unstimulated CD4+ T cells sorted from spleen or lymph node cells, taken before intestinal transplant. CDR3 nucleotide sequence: TGTGCCGGTCAATCCTACAATGAGCAGTTCTTC. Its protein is CAGQSYNEQFF. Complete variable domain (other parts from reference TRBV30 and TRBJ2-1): SQTIHQWPATLVQPVGSPLSLECTVEGTSNPNLYWYRQAAGRGLQLLFYSVGIGQISSEVPQNLSASRPQDRQFILSSKKLLLSDSGFYLCAGQSYNEQFFGPGTRLTVL.